One sample yielded the 2 T cell receptor beta chains listed below, sequenced in a study of early T cells in non-severe SARS-CoV-2 infection. TCRdb re-called the 5' RACE reads through MiXCR, storing one row per CDR3 protein. The table records 55,000 or so distinct CDR3 sequences, 9.5% to 13% of them present only once. The sample consisted of whole blood. Every receptor here comes from an adult who was a healthcare worker with PCR-confirmed SARS-CoV-2 infection or an uninfected control (not recorded which).

V is TRBV6-5 and J is TRBJ2-1; D remains ambiguous. V was trimmed by 6 bases and J by 5 bases, leaving 14 bases between them. Per germline, CDR1 MNHEY and CDR2 SVGAGI. The CDR3 spans 14 residues. The CDR3 sequence is CASRDPGPDNEQFF. DNA for the CDR3: TGTGCCAGCAGAGATCCGGGCCCCGACAATGAGCAGTTCTTC.

This clonotype was seen only a few times. This sequence joins TRBV2 and TRBJ2-1; D is ambiguous. Germline assignment: CDR1 SNHLY and CDR2 FYNNEI. V was cut by 6 bases and J by 15 bases, with 15 bases left in between. This CDR3 has 11 residues. DNA for the CDR3: TGTGCCAGCAGCGCCCCCGACGACCCGTTCTTC. Its translation is CASSAPDDPFF.